Listed below are T cell receptor beta chains from one sample, sequenced in a study of cytomegalovirus exposure and HLA in healthy donors. Repertoires were generated with immunoSEQ multiplex PCR, while TCRdb's copy carries only in-frame clones and drops some. The sample yields about 130,000 clones, around 90% seen once. The sample consisted of PBMCs. These receptors all stem from a woman aged 25-40 years in good health and CMV-seropositive. The CDR3 runs from the conserved cysteine through the conserved F or W. D genes are given only for firm matches. Clone size appears in some rows only: once, few, many, or a class for an expanded clone.

j_call clone_size v_call d_call cdr3_nt cdr3_aa
TRBJ2-7 NA TRBV5-6 TRBD2 TGTGCCAGCAGCTTGGGCGGGAGCTGGCAGTACTTC CASSLGGSWQYF
TRBJ2-2 NA TRBV5-1 NA TGCGCCAGCAGCTTGGCCGCGGGTAACACCGGGGAGCTGTTTTTT CASSLAAGNTGELFF
TRBJ2-5 NA TRBV2 NA TGTGCCAGCGGAGGAGTAGCGGCCCAAGAGACCCAGTACTTC CASGGVAAQETQYF
TRBJ2-5 NA TRBV11-2 NA TGTGCCAGCAGCTTAGATCTGGGGAACAGGCAAGAGACCCAGTACTTC CASSLDLGNRQETQYF
TRBJ2-2 NA TRBV29-1 TRBD2 TGCAGCGTTCGCGGGAGTAACACCGGGGAGCTGTTTTTT CSVRGSNTGELFF
TRBJ2-3 NA TRBV6-1 TRBD2 TGTGCCAGCAGTGAAGCGCACGGGGGGGCCACAGATACGCAGTATTTT CASSEAHGGATDTQYF
TRBJ1-2 NA TRBV7-2 NA TGTGCCAGCAGCTTAGTGGTCGGGGAGTGGGGCTACACCTTC CASSLVVGEWGYTF
TRBJ2-1 NA TRBV2 NA TGTGCCAGCAGTGAAACCGGAGAGAGCTCCTACAATGAGCAGTTCTTC CASSETGESSYNEQFF
TRBJ2-7 NA TRBV5-6 TRBD2 TGTGCCAGCAGCGGACTAGCGGGGCCGAGCTCCTACGAGCAGTACTTC CASSGLAGPSSYEQYF
TRBJ2-1 few TRBV11-2 TRBD2 TGTGCCAGCAGCTACGGACTAGCGGGGGAACGGGAGCAGTTCTTC CASSYGLAGEREQFF
TRBJ2-1 NA TRBV7-6 TRBD2 TGTGCCAGCAGCTTGTTGACTAGCGGGAGCTACAATGAGCAGTTCTTC CASSLLTSGSYNEQFF
TRBJ1-5 NA TRBV5-6 NA TGTGCCAGCAGCTTTCGGTATAGCAATCAGCCCCAGCATTTT CASSFRYSNQPQHF
TRBJ2-5 once TRBV29-1 TRBD1 TGCAGCGTTAACGAACAGGGGTTGTCAGAGACCCAGTACTTC CSVNEQGLSETQYF
TRBJ2-1 NA TRBV20-1 NA TGCAGTGCTGGCGAGGGCGATGAGCAGTTCTTC CSAGEGDEQFF
TRBJ2-7 many TRBV18 TRBD1 TGTGCCAGCTCACGGACAGGGGTCTACGAGCAGTACTTC CASSRTGVYEQYF